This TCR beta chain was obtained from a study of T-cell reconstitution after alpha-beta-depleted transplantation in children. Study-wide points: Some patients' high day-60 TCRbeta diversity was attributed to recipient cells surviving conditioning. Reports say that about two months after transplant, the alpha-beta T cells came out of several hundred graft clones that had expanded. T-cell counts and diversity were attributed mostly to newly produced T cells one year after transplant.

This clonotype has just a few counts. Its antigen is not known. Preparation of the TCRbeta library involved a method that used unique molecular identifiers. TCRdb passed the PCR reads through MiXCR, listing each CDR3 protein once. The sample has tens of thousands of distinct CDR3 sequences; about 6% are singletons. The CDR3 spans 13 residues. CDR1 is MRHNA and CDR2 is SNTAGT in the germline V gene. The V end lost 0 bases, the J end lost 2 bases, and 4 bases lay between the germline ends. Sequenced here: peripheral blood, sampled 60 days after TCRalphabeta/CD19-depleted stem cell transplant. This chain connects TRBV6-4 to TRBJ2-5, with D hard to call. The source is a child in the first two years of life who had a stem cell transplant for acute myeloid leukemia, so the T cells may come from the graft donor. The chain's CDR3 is CASSDSGQETQYF. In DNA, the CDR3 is TGTGCCAGCAGTGACTCTGGGCAAGAGACCCAGTACTTC.